Included here is one TCR beta chain sequence, with context. The CDR3 consists of 14 residues. V lost 2 bases and J lost 10, with 12 bases in between. CDR1 MNHEY and CDR2 SMNVEV come from the germline V gene (reference sequence). The data were produced by immunoSEQ multiplex PCR, yet TCRdb's version contains in-frame clones alone and is incomplete. Of approximately 150,000 clones listed, less than 95% are singletons. The sample comes from a study of control samples from healthy donors and cancer patients. The rearrangement joins TRBV27 to TRBJ1-6; D gene unclear. Sequencing used PBMCs. The receptor comes from a man between 60 and 75 years old with colorectal cancer. In DNA form, the CDR3 reads TGTGCCAGCAGTTTAGGGCCAATACCCTCACCCCTCCACTTT. Translation gives CASSLGPIPSPLHF.